This T cell receptor (beta chain) was recorded in a study of T cell responses to AZD1222 COVID-19 vaccine. Study outcomes and limitations: Spike-specific TCR breadth and depth rose after two AZD1222 doses.

A word on this clone: Its antigen remains unidentified.

Some clones are missing from TCRdb's copy, which holds only in-frame ones; the method was immunoSEQ multiplex PCR. Of about 130,000 clones in the sample, more than 85% were seen once. The CDR3 totals 15 residues. V shed 6 bases, J shed 7 bases, and the junction held 13 bases outside the gene matches. The germline gives CDR1 SQVTM, CDR2 ANQGSEA. This chain links TRBV29-1 with TRBJ1-2, with 11 bases lining up with TRBD1. The receptor was derived from an adult in good health. This sample comprised peripheral blood, obtained on day 0 of AZD1222 vaccination. The CDR3 DNA reads TGCAGCGTGGCAACCTGGGACAGGGGGGAACCTGGCTACACCTTC. Residues: CSVATWDRGEPGYTF.